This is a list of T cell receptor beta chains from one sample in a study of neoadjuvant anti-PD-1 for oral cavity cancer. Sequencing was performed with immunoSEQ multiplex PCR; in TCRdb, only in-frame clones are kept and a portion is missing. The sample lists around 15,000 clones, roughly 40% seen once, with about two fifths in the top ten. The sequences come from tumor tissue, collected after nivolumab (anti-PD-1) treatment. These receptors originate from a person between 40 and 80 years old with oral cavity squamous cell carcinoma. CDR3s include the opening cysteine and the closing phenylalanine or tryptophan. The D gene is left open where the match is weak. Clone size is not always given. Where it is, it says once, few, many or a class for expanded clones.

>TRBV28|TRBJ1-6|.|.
CASSLPGSGVRASPLHF
TGTGCCAGCAGTTTACCCGGCAGCGGGGTCCGCGCTTCACCCCTCCACTTT
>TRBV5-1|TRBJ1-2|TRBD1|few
CASKSWQGVVGYTF
TGCGCCAGCAAGTCTTGGCAGGGGGTGGTTGGCTACACCTTC
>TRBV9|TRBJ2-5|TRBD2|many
CASSPRGGETQYF
TGTGCCAGCAGCCCGCGGGGGGGGGAGACCCAGTACTTC
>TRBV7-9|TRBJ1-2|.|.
CASSLSGDGRGYTF
TGTGCCAGCAGCTTATCGGGGGATGGACGAGGCTACACCTTC
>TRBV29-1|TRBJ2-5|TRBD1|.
CSVVSPWTGTQETQYF
TGCAGCGTTGTATCCCCCTGGACAGGGACGCAAGAGACCCAGTACTTC
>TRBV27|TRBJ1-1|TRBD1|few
CASSLTGQMNTEAFF
TGTGCCAGCAGTTTAACGGGACAGATGAACACTGAAGCTTTCTTT
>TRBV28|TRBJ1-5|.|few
CTIGQPYNNQPQHF
TGTACGATTGGACAGCCTTACAACAATCAGCCCCAGCATTTT
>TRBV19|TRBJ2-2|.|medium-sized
CASSIAVGNTGELFF
TGTGCCAGTAGTATAGCGGTGGGTAACACCGGGGAGCTGTTTTTT
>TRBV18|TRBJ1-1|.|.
CASSPQGNGVNTEAFF
TGTGCCAGCTCACCACAGGGGAATGGGGTGAACACTGAAGCTTTCTTT
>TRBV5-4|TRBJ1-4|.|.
CASSLDSGRANEKLFF
TGTGCCAGCAGCTTGGATTCGGGGCGAGCTAATGAAAAACTGTTTTTT
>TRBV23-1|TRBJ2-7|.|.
CASSQTFDEYEQYF
TGCGCCAGCAGTCAAACTTTCGATGAATACGAGCAGTACTTC
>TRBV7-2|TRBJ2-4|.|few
CASSLAYGQPLAKNIQYF
TGTGCCAGCAGCTTAGCATACGGACAGCCGTTAGCCAAAAACATTCAGTACTTC
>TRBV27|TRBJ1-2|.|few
CASSSFRFGNYGYTF
TGTGCCAGCAGTTCGTTCAGGTTTGGAAACTATGGCTACACCTTC
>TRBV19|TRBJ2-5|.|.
CASSITDSWETQYF
TGTGCCAGTAGTATAACGGACAGTTGGGAGACCCAGTACTTC
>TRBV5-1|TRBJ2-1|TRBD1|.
CASRASGTGYNEQFF
TGCGCCAGCAGAGCCTCCGGGACAGGGTACAATGAGCAGTTCTTC
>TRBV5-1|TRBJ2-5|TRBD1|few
CASSSSGTGVQETQYF
TGCGCCAGCAGCTCGTCCGGGACAGGGGTCCAAGAGACCCAGTACTTC
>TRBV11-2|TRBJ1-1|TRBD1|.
CASSTGANTEAFF
TGTGCCAGCAGCACAGGGGCGAACACTGAAGCTTTCTTT
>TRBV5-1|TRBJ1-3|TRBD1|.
CASSLTGALSGNTIYF
TGCGCCAGCAGTTTAACAGGGGCCCTCTCTGGAAACACCATATATTTT
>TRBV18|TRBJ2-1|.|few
CASSPPRVNEQFF
TGTGCCAGCTCACCACCGCGGGTTAATGAGCAGTTCTTC
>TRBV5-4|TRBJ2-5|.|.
CASSTRTTPETQYF
TGTGCCAGCAGCACTAGGACTACCCCAGAGACCCAGTACTTC
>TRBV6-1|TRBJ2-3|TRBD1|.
CASSEGQGPDTQYF
TGTGCCAGCAGTGAAGGACAGGGCCCAGATACGCAGTATTTT
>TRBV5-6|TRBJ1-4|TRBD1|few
CASSHRGLNEKLFF
TGTGCCAGCAGCCACAGGGGGCTGAATGAAAAACTGTTTTTT
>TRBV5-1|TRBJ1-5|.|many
CASSLAGGQPQHF
TGCGCCAGCAGCTTGGCGGGAGGCCAGCCCCAGCATTTT
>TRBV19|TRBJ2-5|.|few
CASSIDPDRQETQYF
TGTGCCAGTAGTATAGATCCGGACAGACAAGAGACCCAGTACTTC
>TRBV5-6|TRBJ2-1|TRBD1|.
CASSLRTGKDEQFF
TGTGCCAGCAGCTTACGGACAGGGAAGGATGAGCAGTTCTTC
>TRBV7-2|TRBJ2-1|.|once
CASSFRSGLVNEQFF
TGTGCCAGCAGCTTCCGTAGCGGTTTGGTCAATGAGCAGTTCTTC
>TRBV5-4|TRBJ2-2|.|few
CASSPDYANTGELFF
TGTGCCAGCAGCCCGGACTACGCGAACACCGGGGAGCTGTTTTTT
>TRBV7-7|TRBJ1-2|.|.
CASTRTAEDYGYTF
TGTGCCAGCACCCGAACGGCAGAAGACTATGGCTACACCTTC
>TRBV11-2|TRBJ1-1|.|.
CASSVHPTANTEAFF
TGTGCCAGCAGCGTACACCCGACAGCGAACACTGAAGCTTTCTTT
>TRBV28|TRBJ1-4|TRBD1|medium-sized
CASSFFGTGGYEKLFF
TGTGCCAGCAGTTTCTTTGGGACAGGGGGGTATGAAAAACTGTTTTTT
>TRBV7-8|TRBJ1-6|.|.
CASSLAGDWDSPLHF
TGTGCCAGCAGCTTAGCGGGGGACTGGGATTCACCCCTCCACTTT
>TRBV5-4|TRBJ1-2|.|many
CASILMGADYGYTF
TGTGCCAGCATCCTGATGGGGGCCGACTATGGCTACACCTTC
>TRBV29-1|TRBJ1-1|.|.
CSVAGSMNTEAFF
TGCAGCGTTGCTGGGAGCATGAACACTGAAGCTTTCTTT
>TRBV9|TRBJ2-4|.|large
CASSVEGGVAKNIQYF
TGTGCCAGCAGCGTAGAGGGGGGAGTAGCCAAAAACATTCAGTACTTC
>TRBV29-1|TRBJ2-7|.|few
CSVGWGRSYEQYF
TGCAGCGTTGGATGGGGGAGATCCTACGAGCAGTACTTC
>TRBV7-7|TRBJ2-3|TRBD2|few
CASSLGASGGTDTQYF
TGTGCCAGCAGCTTAGGGGCTAGCGGGGGAACAGATACGCAGTATTTT
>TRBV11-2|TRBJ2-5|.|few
CASSPRGARETQYF
TGTGCCAGCAGCCCCCGCGGGGCGAGGGAGACCCAGTACTTC
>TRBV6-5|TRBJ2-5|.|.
CASSRGFSGETQYF
TGTGCCAGCAGTAGAGGGTTTAGCGGAGAGACCCAGTACTTC
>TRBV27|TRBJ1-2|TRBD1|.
CASSVQQGASGYTF
TGTGCCAGCAGTGTACAGCAGGGGGCTTCTGGCTACACCTTC
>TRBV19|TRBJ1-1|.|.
CASSIGTGRVNTEAFF
TGTGCCAGTAGTATAGGGACCGGCAGGGTGAACACTGAAGCTTTCTTT
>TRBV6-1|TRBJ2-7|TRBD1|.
CASSESGTGGWYEQYF
TGTGCCAGCAGTGAATCCGGGACAGGGGGCTGGTACGAGCAGTACTTC
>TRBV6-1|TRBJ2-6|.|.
CASSGDPLLNAGANVLTF
TGTGCCAGCAGTGGAGACCCACTGTTGAATGCTGGGGCCAACGTCCTGACTTTC
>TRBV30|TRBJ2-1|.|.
CAWRDPLVVTHEQFF
TGTGCCTGGAGAGACCCCCTGGTTGTTACCCATGAGCAGTTCTTC
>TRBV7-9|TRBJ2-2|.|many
CASSYWGDTGELFF
TGTGCCAGCAGCTACTGGGGGGATACCGGGGAGCTGTTTTTT
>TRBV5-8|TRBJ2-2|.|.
CASSLPLQGIDTGELFF
TGTGCCAGCAGCCTCCCCCTACAGGGTATTGACACCGGGGAGCTGTTTTTT
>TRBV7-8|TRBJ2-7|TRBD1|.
CASSHDRDYEQYF
TGTGCCAGCAGCCATGACAGGGATTACGAGCAGTACTTC
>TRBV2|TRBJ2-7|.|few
CASSVSSINEQYF
TGTGCCAGCAGTGTTTCCAGTATCAACGAGCAGTACTTC
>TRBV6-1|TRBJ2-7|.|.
CASRATSLEQYF
TGTGCCAGCAGGGCAACTAGCCTCGAGCAGTACTTC
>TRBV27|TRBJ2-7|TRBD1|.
CASTADRVSEQYF
TGTGCCAGCACGGCGGACAGGGTCTCCGAGCAGTACTTC
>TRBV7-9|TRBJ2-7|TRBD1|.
CASSLVWTGLTYEQYF
TGTGCCAGCAGCTTAGTATGGACAGGGCTAACCTACGAGCAGTACTTC
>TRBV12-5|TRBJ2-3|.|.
CASGLVPGFGGDTQYF
TGTGCTAGTGGTTTGGTACCAGGGTTCGGGGGCGATACGCAGTATTTT
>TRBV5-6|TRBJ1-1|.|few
CASTWGAANTEAFF
TGTGCCAGCACCTGGGGGGCAGCGAACACTGAAGCTTTCTTT